Below are 25 T cell receptor beta chains sequenced from a single sample in a study of T cells in tuberculosis. The method was immunoSEQ multiplex PCR; TCRdb's version includes in-frame clones alone and lacks a portion of them. The repertoire holds some 31,000 clones, with about 91% as singletons. Sample time point: new active TB diagnosis, blood taken before or within 7 days of starting treatment. The source was PBMCs, collected at tuberculosis diagnosis. These receptors all come from an adult with tuberculosis.

This sequence joins TRBV28 and TRBJ2-5; D may be TRBD2 (6 bases). V was cut by 6 bases and J by 0 bases, with 20 bases left in between. The CDR3 runs to 17 residues. The germline V gene encodes CDR1 MDHEN and CDR2 SYDVKM. Here the CDR3 reads CASSTGRDLKNQETQYF. The CDR3 DNA reads TGTGCCAGCAGCACCGGTCGGGACTTAAAAAACCAAGAGACCCAGTACTTC. Full variable domain (missing parts from reference TRBV28 and TRBJ2-5): DVKVTQSSRYLVKRTGEKVFLECVQDMDHENMFWYRQDPGLGLRLIYFSYDVKMKEKGDIPEGYSVSREKKERFSLILESASTNQTSMYLCASSTGRDLKNQETQYFGPGTRLLVL.

This clone has more than one count but fewer than ten. The J gene is TRBJ1-1, the V gene TRBV6-1; 10 bases align to TRBD1. V shed 4 bases and J 5 bases; nucleotides not matched to a gene: 4. Germline assignment: CDR1 MNHNS and CDR2 SASEGT. The CDR3 covers 14 residues. The CDR3 DNA sequence: TGTGCCAGCAGTGCCCGGACAGGGGGGACTGAAGCTTTCTTT. Translation: CASSARTGGTEAFF.

This clone has only one observation. The rearrangement uses TRBV6-1 and TRBJ2-5; D possibly corresponds to TRBD1 (5 bases). The CDR3 sequence is 13 residues long. The germline V gene encodes CDR1 MNHNS and CDR2 SASEGT. With 6 bases removed from V and 4 bases from J, the gap between germline ends came to 12 bases. CDR3 DNA sequence: TGTGCCAGCAGCCCACAGGCCCCAGAGACCCAGTACTTC. This sequence encodes CASSPQAPETQYF.

This chain links TRBV10-3 with TRBJ1-6; no firm D call. This CDR3 has 14 residues. Per the germline V gene, CDR1 is ENHRY and CDR2 is SYGVKD. The ends were cut back, 6 bases at V and 4 bases at J, with 10 bases in the middle. CDR3 protein: CAIRPTDYNSPLHF. The CDR3 DNA reads TGTGCCATCAGACCCACAGATTATAATTCACCCCTCCACTTT.

This clone was detected once. The chain is built from TRBV30 and TRBJ1-1, with 7 positions matching TRBD1. The trim removed 3 bases at V and 4 bases at J, leaving 5 bases unmatched. The CDR3 loop spans 13 amino acids. CDR1 is GTSNPN and CDR2 is SVGIG in the germline V gene (reference sequence). CDR3 residues: CAWRGSGGTEAFF. For the CDR3, the DNA is TGTGCCTGGAGGGGCTCAGGGGGCACTGAAGCTTTCTTT.

The chain is built from TRBV27 and TRBJ1-1, with a tentative D call TRBD1 (6 bases). The germline V gene encodes CDR1 MNHEY and CDR2 SMNVEV (reference sequence). The V end was cut by 2 bases, the J end by 0 bases, with 16 bases between. The CDR3 runs 17 residues. CDR3 residues: CASSLGQGIGMNTEAFF. Here the CDR3 DNA reads TGTGCCAGCAGTTTAGGCCAGGGGATAGGAATGAACACTGAAGCTTTCTTT.

The chain carries TRBV4-3 and TRBJ1-2; the D is unclear. Trimming removed 0 bases at V and 0 bases at J, with 8 bases between. Germline V CDR1 and CDR2: LGHNA, YSLEER. This CDR3 region has 15 residues. Written as DNA, the CDR3 is TGCGCCAGCAGCCAAGAAGTAGAACCTAACTATGGCTACACCTTC. It translates to CASSQEVEPNYGYTF.

The V call is TRBV4-1, the J call TRBJ1-4, with 8 bases that match TRBD1. The CDR3 loop spans 15 amino acids. In germline, CDR1 is MGHRA, CDR2 YSYEKL. V gave up 3 bases and J gave up 5 bases; unmatched junction bases: 5. Here the CDR3 DNA reads TGCGCCAGCAGCCAGGGACAGGTCTCCAATGAAAAACTGTTTTTT. Protein: CASSQGQVSNEKLFF.

CDR3 in DNA: TGTGCCAGCAGTTCCCGACTAGCCGCCAGCTCCTACAATGAGCAGTTCTTC. Protein: CASSSRLAASSYNEQFF. The V and J genes are TRBV27 and TRBJ2-1; 7 bases are a match to TRBD2. The CDR3 sequence is 17 residues long. Per germline, CDR1 MNHEY and CDR2 SMNVEV (reference sequence). Trimming removed 4 bases from V and 0 bases from J; junction bases left unmatched: 9.

V is TRBV28 and J is TRBJ2-7, with 7 bases matching TRBD1. CDR1 is MDHEN and CDR2 is SYDVKM in the germline V gene. Trimming at V came to 7 bases and at J to 4 bases, leaving 7 bases not matched to a gene. The CDR3 has 13 residues. The CDR3 reads CASMDRSFYEQYF. The CDR3, as DNA: TGTGCCAGCATGGACAGGTCATTTTACGAGCAGTACTTC.

The CDR3 is CASSLSPGTANTEAFF. In DNA form, the CDR3 reads TGTGCCAGCTCACTCTCCCCCGGGACAGCGAACACTGAAGCTTTCTTT. The rearrangement joins TRBV18 to TRBJ1-1; 7 bases are a match to TRBD1. The ends lost 4 bases at V and 1 base at J; junction bases unmatched: 9. This CDR3 is built from 16 residues. Germline V gene data show CDR1 as KGHSH and CDR2 as LQKENI.

V is TRBV30 and J is TRBJ1-1, with 7 positions matching TRBD1. The CDR3 covers 13 residues. CDR1 and CDR2 from the germline V gene are GTSNPN and SVGIG (reference sequence). With V trimmed by 2 bases and J by 4 bases, 4 bases remained unmatched. The CDR3 protein is CAWSHAGGTEAFF. CDR3 bases: TGTGCCTGGAGTCATGCAGGGGGCACTGAAGCTTTCTTT.

The V and J genes are TRBV5-6 and TRBJ2-7, with D maybe TRBD2 (6 bases). The CDR3 spans 13 residues. Germline CDR1 and CDR2: SGHDT and YYEEEE. V dropped 0 bases and J dropped 5 bases, with 9 bases sitting between them. DNA for the CDR3: TGTGCCAGCAGCTTGGGCGGGGTCGACGAGCAGTACTTC. Protein product: CASSLGGVDEQYF.

The rearrangement joins TRBV10-3 to TRBJ1-2, with TRBD1 as a possible D gene (6 bases). The CDR3 length is 14 residues. CDR1 and CDR2 from the germline V gene are ENHRY and SYGVKD. The V and J ends lost 6 bases and 3 bases respectively, with 14 bases between them. Here the CDR3 reads CAIRDPTGDYGYTF. The CDR3 bases are TGTGCCATCAGAGACCCGACAGGTGACTATGGCTACACCTTC.

In DNA form, the CDR3 reads TGTGCCACCAGCAGAGCTCTCGGGGTGGGAGAAAAACTGTTTTTT. It yields the protein CATSRALGVGEKLFF. The J gene is TRBJ1-4, the V gene TRBV15; no reliable D call. Germline values: CDR1 LNHNV, CDR2 YYDKDF (reference sequence). Between the trimmed V and J ends, which lost 1 base and 8 bases, there was a span of 14 bases. The CDR3 length is 15 residues.

This clone was recorded only once. The chain joins TRBV7-8 to TRBJ1-3; TRBD1 agrees at 11 bases. J lost 1 base, V lost 5 bases, and 10 bases had no gene match. The CDR3 runs to 18 residues. Germline values: CDR1 SGHVS, CDR2 FQNEAQ. The DNA for the CDR3 is TGTGCCAGCAGCCTTAGACGGACAGGGGGCGCATCTGGAAACACCATATATTTT. Translated: CASSLRRTGGASGNTIYF.

V usage is TRBV19 and J usage is TRBJ1-1, with 8 bases lining up with TRBD1. The V gene end was trimmed by 6 bases and the J gene end by 0 bases; junction bases not matched to a gene: 3. This CDR3 region has 14 residues. Germline values: CDR1 LNHDA, CDR2 SQIVND (reference sequence). CDR3 in DNA: TGTGCCAGTAGGAGACAGGGGTTGAACACTGAAGCTTTCTTT. Its translation is CASRRQGLNTEAFF.

The CDR3 DNA reads as TGTGCCAGCAGTTTATTAACGGGTGCGCACGAGCAGTACTTC. It translates to CASSLLTGAHEQYF. J is TRBJ2-7 and V is TRBV27; D gene unclear. This CDR3 contains 14 residues. CDR1 MNHEY and CDR2 SMNVEV come from the germline V gene (reference sequence). The V end lost 1 base, the J end lost 5 bases, and 12 bases lay between the germline ends.

V is TRBV19 and J is TRBJ1-1, with no clear D. The length of the CDR3 is 15 residues. The germline V and J ends were trimmed by 0 bases and 1 base, with 9 bases remaining between them. CDR1 LNHDA and CDR2 SQIVND come from the germline V gene (reference sequence). The CDR3 sequence: CASSIDAGANTEAFF. The CDR3 nucleotides read TGTGCCAGTAGTATAGACGCAGGCGCGAACACTGAAGCTTTCTTT.

The chain links TRBV5-1 to TRBJ2-2, with 8 positions matching TRBD1. Germline V gene lookup returns CDR1 SGHRS and CDR2 YFSETQ. The CDR3 runs 14 residues. After removal of 6 bases from V and 8 bases from J, the junction contained 9 bases not matched to a gene. CDR3 loop: CASIAGGSTGELFF. CDR3 DNA: TGCGCCAGCATCGCAGGGGGCTCCACGGGGGAGCTGTTTTTT.

This sequence joins TRBV5-1 and TRBJ2-6; D perhaps matches TRBD2 (5 bases). There are 14 residues in the CDR3. The V gene's germline CDR1 is SGHRS and CDR2 YFSETQ. Deletions cut 5 bases from V and 0 bases from J, with 6 bases between. Here the CDR3 DNA reads TGCGCCAGCAGAGCGGACTCTGGGGCCAACGTCCTGACTTTC. Protein sequence: CASRADSGANVLTF.

About this clone itself: A read error may produce the germline difference seen at one junction end. The rearrangement links TRBV10-2 to TRBJ2-7, with D maybe TRBD2 (6 bases). Germline-derived CDR1 and CDR2 are WSHSY and SAAADI. The CDR3 contains 14 residues. The CDR3 here is CASSESTLGTFSLF. The CDR3 bases are TGCGCCAGCAGTGAGTCGACTCTCGGGACTTTCTCCCTCTTC.

This sequence joins TRBV19 and TRBJ1-1; 8 bases map to TRBD1. Trimming took 4 bases from V and 8 from J; bases not matched to a gene: 6. The CDR3 is made up of 13 amino acids. CDR1 and CDR2 (germline): LNHDA, SQIVND (reference sequence). The CDR3 protein is CASSRTGGVEAFF. CDR3 nucleotides: TGTGCCAGTAGTAGAACAGGGGGAGTGGAAGCTTTCTTT.

The gene calls are TRBV7-9 and TRBJ1-1, with 9 bases lining up with TRBD1. V shed 5 bases, J shed 7 bases, and the junction held 8 bases outside the gene matches. CDR3 size: 14 residues. Germline V gives CDR1 SEHNR, CDR2 FQNEAQ (reference sequence). The CDR3: CASSPGQGRGEAFF. CDR3 coding DNA: TGTGCCAGCAGCCCCGGACAGGGGAGGGGTGAAGCTTTCTTT.

This clone was seen once. The rearrangement uses TRBV27 and TRBJ2-1; 7 bases match TRBD1. Losses at the gene ends were 5 bases for V and 7 bases for J; bases not matched to a gene: 8. The CDR3 length is 14 residues. CDR1 is MNHEY and CDR2 is SMNVEV in the germline V gene (reference sequence). CDR3 amino acids: CASSKTGKGNEQFF. As DNA, the CDR3 is TGTGCCAGCAGTAAGACAGGGAAAGGGAATGAGCAGTTCTTC.